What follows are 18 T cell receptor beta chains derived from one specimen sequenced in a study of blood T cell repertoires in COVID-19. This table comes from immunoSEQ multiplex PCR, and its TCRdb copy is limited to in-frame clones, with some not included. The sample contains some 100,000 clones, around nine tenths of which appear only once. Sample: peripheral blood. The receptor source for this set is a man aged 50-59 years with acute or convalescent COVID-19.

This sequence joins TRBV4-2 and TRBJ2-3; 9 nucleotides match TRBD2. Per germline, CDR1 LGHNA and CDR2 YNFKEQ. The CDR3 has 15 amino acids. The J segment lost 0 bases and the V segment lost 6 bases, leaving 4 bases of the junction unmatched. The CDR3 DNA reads TGTGCCAGCAGAGAGACTAGCGGAAGCACAGATACGCAGTATTTT. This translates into CASRETSGSTDTQYF.

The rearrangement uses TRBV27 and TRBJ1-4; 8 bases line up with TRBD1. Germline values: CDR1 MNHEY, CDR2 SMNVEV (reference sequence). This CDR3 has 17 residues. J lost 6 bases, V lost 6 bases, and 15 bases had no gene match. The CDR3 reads CASSRGLGSPTDEKLFF. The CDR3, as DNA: TGTGCCAGCAGCAGGGGGCTTGGTTCCCCTACGGATGAAAAACTGTTTTTT.

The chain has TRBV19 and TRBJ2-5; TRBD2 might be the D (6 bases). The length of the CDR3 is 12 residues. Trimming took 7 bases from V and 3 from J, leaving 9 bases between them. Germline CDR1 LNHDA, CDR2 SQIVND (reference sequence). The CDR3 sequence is CASTSGEETQYF. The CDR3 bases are TGTGCCAGTACCTCGGGGGAAGAGACCCAGTACTTC.

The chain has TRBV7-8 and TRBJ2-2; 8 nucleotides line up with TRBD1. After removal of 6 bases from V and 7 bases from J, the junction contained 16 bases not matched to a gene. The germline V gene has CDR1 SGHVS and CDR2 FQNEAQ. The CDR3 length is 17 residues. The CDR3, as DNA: TGTGCCAGCAGGGGCCGGGACAGGAACGTTGGGGGCGGGGAGCTGTTTTTT. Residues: CASRGRDRNVGGGELFF.

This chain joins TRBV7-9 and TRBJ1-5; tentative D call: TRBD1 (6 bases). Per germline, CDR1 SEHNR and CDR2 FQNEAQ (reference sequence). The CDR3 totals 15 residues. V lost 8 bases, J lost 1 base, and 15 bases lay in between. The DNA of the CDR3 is TGTGCCAGCTCACTACAGGGTCGCAGCAATCAGCCCCAGCATTTT. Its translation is CASSLQGRSNQPQHF.

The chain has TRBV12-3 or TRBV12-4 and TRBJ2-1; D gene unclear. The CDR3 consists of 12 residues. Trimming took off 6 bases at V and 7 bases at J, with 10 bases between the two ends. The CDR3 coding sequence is TGTGCCAGCAGGACCGCCGGGAATGAGCAGTTCTTC. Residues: CASRTAGNEQFF.

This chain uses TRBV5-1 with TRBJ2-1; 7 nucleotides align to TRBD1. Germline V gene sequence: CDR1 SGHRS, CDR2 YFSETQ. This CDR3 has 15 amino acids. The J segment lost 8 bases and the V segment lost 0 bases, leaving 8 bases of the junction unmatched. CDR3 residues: CASSLGEGARDEQFF. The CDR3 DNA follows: TGCGCCAGCAGCTTGGGAGAGGGGGCGCGGGATGAGCAGTTCTTC.

For the CDR3, the DNA is TGTGCCAGCAGCCCTAGAGCCGGCGGGAGGGCGGGGGAGCTGTTTTTT. Its translation: CASSPRAGGRAGELFF. The V and J genes are TRBV11-1 and TRBJ2-2, with 9 nucleotides matching TRBD2. The germline gives CDR1 SGHAT, CDR2 FQDESV (reference sequence). This CDR3 spans 16 amino acids. Trimming cost V 5 bases and J 8 bases; bases outside gene matches: 12.

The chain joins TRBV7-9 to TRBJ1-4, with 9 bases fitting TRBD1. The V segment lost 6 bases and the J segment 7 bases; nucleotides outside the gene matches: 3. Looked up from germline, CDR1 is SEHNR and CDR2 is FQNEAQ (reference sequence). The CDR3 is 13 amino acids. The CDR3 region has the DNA TGTGCCAGCAGGGGGGACAGGGCTGAAAAACTGTTTTTT. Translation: CASRGDRAEKLFF.

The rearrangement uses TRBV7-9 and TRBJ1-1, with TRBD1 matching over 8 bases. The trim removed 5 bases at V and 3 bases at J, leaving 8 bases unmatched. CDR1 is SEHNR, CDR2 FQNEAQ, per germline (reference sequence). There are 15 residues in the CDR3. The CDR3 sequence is CASSLHRGRDTEAFF. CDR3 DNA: TGTGCCAGCAGCCTCCACAGGGGGAGGGACACTGAAGCTTTCTTT.

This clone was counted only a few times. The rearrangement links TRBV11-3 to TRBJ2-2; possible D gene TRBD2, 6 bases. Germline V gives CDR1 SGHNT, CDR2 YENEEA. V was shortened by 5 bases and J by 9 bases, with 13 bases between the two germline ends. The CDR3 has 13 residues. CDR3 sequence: CASSPGGSRELFF. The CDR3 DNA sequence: TGTGCCAGCAGCCCCGGGGGTAGCCGGGAGCTGTTTTTT.

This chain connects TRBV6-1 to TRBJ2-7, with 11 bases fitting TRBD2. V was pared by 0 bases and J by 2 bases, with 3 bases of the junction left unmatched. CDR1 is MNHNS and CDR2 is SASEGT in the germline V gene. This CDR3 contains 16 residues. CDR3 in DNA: TGTGCCAGCAGTGAAGCGTATAGCGGGAGGGCCTACGAGCAGTACTTC. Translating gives CASSEAYSGRAYEQYF.

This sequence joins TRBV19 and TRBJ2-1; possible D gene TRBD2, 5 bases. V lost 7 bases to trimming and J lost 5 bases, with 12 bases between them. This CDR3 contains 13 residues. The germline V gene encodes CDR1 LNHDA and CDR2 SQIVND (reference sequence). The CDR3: CASKPGYNNEQFF. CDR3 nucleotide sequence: TGTGCCAGTAAGCCGGGGTATAACAATGAGCAGTTCTTC. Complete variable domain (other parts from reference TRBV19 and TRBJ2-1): DGGITQSPKYLFRKEGQNVTLSCEQNLNHDAMYWYRQDPGQGLRLIYYSQIVNDFQKGDIAEGYSVSREKKESFPLTVTSAQKNPTAFYLCASKPGYNNEQFFGPGTRLTVL.

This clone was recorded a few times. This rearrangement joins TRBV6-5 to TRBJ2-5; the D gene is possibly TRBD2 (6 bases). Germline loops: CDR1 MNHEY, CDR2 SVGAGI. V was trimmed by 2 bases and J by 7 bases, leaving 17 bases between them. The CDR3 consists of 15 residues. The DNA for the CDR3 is TGTGCCAGCAGTTACGGTCGGAACCCAGCGGGGACCCAGTACTTC. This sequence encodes CASSYGRNPAGTQYF.

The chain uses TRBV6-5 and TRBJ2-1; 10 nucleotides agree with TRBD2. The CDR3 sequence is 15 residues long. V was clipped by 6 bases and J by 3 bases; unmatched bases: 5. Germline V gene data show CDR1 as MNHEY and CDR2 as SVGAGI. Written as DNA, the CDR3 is TGTGCCAGCAGAAGACCTAGCGGGGGCTACAATGAGCAGTTCTTC. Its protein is CASRRPSGGYNEQFF.

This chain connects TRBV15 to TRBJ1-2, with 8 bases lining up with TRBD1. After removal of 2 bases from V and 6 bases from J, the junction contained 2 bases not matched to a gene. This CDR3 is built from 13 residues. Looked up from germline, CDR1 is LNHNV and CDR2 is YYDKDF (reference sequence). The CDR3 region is CATSRQGADGYTF. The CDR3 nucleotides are TGTGCCACCAGCAGACAGGGGGCGGATGGCTACACCTTC.

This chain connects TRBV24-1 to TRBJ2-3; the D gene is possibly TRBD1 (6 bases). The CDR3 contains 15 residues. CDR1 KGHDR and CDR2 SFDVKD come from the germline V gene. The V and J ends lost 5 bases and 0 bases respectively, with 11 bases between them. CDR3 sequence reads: CATSVGQGSTDTQYF. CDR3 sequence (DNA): TGTGCCACCAGTGTAGGGCAGGGGAGCACAGATACGCAGTATTTT.

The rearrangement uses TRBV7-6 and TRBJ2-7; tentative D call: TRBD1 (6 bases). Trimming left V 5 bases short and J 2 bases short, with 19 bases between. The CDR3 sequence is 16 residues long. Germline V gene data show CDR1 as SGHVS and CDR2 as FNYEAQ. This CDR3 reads CASSPASGPGAYEQYF. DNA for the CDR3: TGTGCCAGCAGCCCCGCATCGGGTCCAGGGGCCTACGAGCAGTACTTC.